The 7 T cell receptor beta chains below come from one sample, sequenced in a study of shared clonotypes between healthy human individuals. The method was immunoSEQ multiplex PCR; TCRdb's version includes in-frame clones alone and lacks a portion of them. The table lists millions of clones, roughly 95% of them singletons, with roughly 1% in the top ten. CD8 cells classed as naive were CD45RO-negative and positively selected for CCR7, excluding terminally differentiated effector memory CD45RA+ cells. What was sequenced was naive CD8+ T cells sorted from blood. The receptors originated from a man between 18 and 35 years old in good health.

The chain recombines TRBV11-2 with TRBJ2-2; TRBD1 or TRBD2 may be the D gene (5 bases each). The V and J ends lost 4 bases and 2 bases respectively, with 23 bases between them. The CDR3 is 19 amino acids. From germline, CDR1 is SGHAT and CDR2 FQNNGV. The CDR3 here is CASSSPRDRAQYNTGELFF. The CDR3 bases are TGTGCCAGCAGCTCCCCTAGGGACCGAGCCCAATATAACACCGGGGAGCTGTTTTTT.

Concerning this clone: Other nucleotide sequences in the sample specify the same CDR3. The chain uses TRBV28 and TRBJ1-4, with 7 bases aligning to TRBD1. Trimming removed 3 bases from V and 8 bases from J; junction bases left unmatched: 0. The CDR3 length is 12 residues. Germline CDR1 reads MDHEN; CDR2 reads SYDVKM. Here the CDR3 DNA reads TGTGCCAGCAGTTTCAGGGGGGAAAAACTGTTTTTT. Amino acid sequence: CASSFRGEKLFF.

For this clone: Other DNA sequences of this sample code for an identical CDR3. The chain uses TRBV30 and TRBJ2-2; perhaps TRBD1 as D (6 bases). V was shortened by 8 bases and J by 7 bases, with 17 bases between the two germline ends. The CDR3 consists of 13 residues. Germline V lookup: CDR1 GTSNPN, CDR2 SVGIG (reference sequence). The CDR3 DNA reads as TGTGCCACCTCAGGGGAACAGGGCGGGGAGCTGTTTTTT. This sequence encodes CATSGEQGGELFF. Full variable domain (rest looked up from reference TRBV30 and TRBJ2-2): SQTIHQWPATLVQPVGSPLSLECTVEGTSNPNLYWYRQAAGRGLQLLFYSVGIGQISSEVPQNLSASRPQDRQFILSSKKLLLSDSGFYLCATSGEQGGELFFGEGSRLTVL.

The chain links TRBV6-1 to TRBJ1-2, with a possible D match to TRBD1 (6 bases). This CDR3 comprises 14 residues. CDR1 MNHNS and CDR2 SASEGT come from the germline V gene. Deletions cut 10 bases from V and 0 bases from J, with 15 bases between. CDR3 residues: CATGADSSNYGYTF. CDR3 in DNA: TGTGCCACCGGGGCGGACAGCTCTAACTATGGCTACACCTTC.

On this clone: Other DNA sequences in the same sample also yield this CDR3. The chain employs TRBV30 and TRBJ1-4; D is possibly TRBD1 (5 bases). Germline V CDR1 and CDR2: GTSNPN, SVGIG (reference sequence). The V end was cut by 0 bases, the J end by 0 bases, with 5 bases between. The CDR3 length is 14 residues. As DNA, the CDR3 is TGTGCCTGGAGTGTAGGGGCAACTAATGAAAAACTGTTTTTT. Translated: CAWSVGATNEKLFF.

V usage is TRBV28 and J usage is TRBJ2-7; the match to TRBD1 covers 8 bases. The CDR3 is 14 residues long. V lost 3 bases to trimming and J lost 2 bases; unmatched junction nucleotides: 3. The germline V gene has CDR1 MDHEN and CDR2 SYDVKM. CDR3 DNA: TGTGCCAGCAGTTTCTGGACAGGGACCTACGAGCAGTACTTC. Translation: CASSFWTGTYEQYF.

The chain is built from TRBV19 and TRBJ1-1; possibly TRBD1 for D (5 bases). The V end lost 4 bases, the J end lost 1 base, and 7 bases lay between the germline ends. The CDR3 has 13 residues. In germline, CDR1 is LNHDA, CDR2 SQIVND (reference sequence). The CDR3 loop is CASSKTENTEAFF. The CDR3, as DNA: TGTGCCAGTAGTAAGACAGAGAACACTGAAGCTTTCTTT.